A selection of T cell receptor beta chains follows, all from one sample in a study of cytotoxic CD8 clonotypes in ibrutinib-treated CLL. Only in-frame clones appear in the TCRdb table, and some are missing; sequencing was by immunoSEQ multiplex PCR. In the table there are hundreds of thousands of clones, less than 75% of which are singletons. Sequencing was performed on PBMCs, taken after 24 months of ibrutinib treatment. All receptors derive from a human donor with chronic lymphocytic leukemia. Both conserved end residues are part of each CDR3. D genes are given only for firm matches. The listing skips clone size in some rows; elsewhere it reads once, few, many or a size class.

few	TRBV10-3	-	TRBJ2-6	CAITGSGPRGGSGANVLTF	TGTGCCATCACCGGATCCGGTCCCAGGGGAGGTTCTGGGGCCAACGTCCTGACTTTC
-	TRBV6-5	-	TRBJ1-5	CASSYSPNQPQHF	TGTGCCAGCAGTTACTCGCCTAATCAGCCCCAGCATTTT
-	TRBV5-4	TRBD1	TRBJ2-5	CASSPGGSGETQYF	TGTGCCAGCAGCCCAGGGGGCTCAGGAGAGACCCAGTACTTC
-	TRBV11-2	TRBD2	TRBJ2-1	CASSPPGLARYNEQFF	TGTGCCAGCAGCCCTCCGGGACTAGCGAGATACAATGAGCAGTTCTTC
-	TRBV28	-	TRBJ2-7	CASREQLVRGEQYF	TGTGCCAGCCGAGAGCAGTTAGTAAGAGGCGAGCAGTACTTC
-	TRBV11-1	TRBD2	TRBJ2-3	CASSFSPPLAGGSTDTQYF	TGTGCCAGCAGCTTTTCCCCCCCTCTAGCGGGAGGAAGCACAGATACGCAGTATTTT
-	TRBV7-9	TRBD2	TRBJ2-1	CASSSGTSFNEQFF	TGTGCCAGCAGCTCCGGGACTAGCTTCAATGAGCAGTTCTTC
-	TRBV28	-	TRBJ1-3	CASSSPGSGYGNTIYF	TGTGCCAGCAGTTCACCTGGATCGGGGTACGGAAACACCATATATTTT
-	TRBV6-5	TRBD1	TRBJ2-1	CASTPQGELPKFF	TGTGCCAGCACACCCCAGGGGGAACTCCCGAAGTTCTTC
-	TRBV2	-	TRBJ2-7	CASSSGSRSSEQYF	TGTGCCAGCAGCTCCGGGTCCAGAAGTTCCGAGCAGTACTTC
-	TRBV20-1	-	TRBJ2-5	CSARVRETQYF	TGCAGTGCTAGGGTGAGGGAGACCCAGTACTTC
-	TRBV5-1	-	TRBJ2-1	CASSLGPGAYNEQFF	TGCGCCAGCAGCTTGGGGCCGGGAGCCTACAATGAGCAGTTCTTC
few	TRBV29-1	-	TRBJ2-3	CSVEDRGADTQYF	TGCAGCGTTGAAGATCGAGGGGCAGATACGCAGTATTTT
once	TRBV5-1	-	TRBJ1-2	CASSSGGAGYGYTF	TGCGCCAGCAGCTCGGGGGGCGCTGGCTATGGCTACACCTTC
few	TRBV18	-	TRBJ2-5	CASSRGPPRGETQYF	TGTGCCAGCTCTCGGGGTCCCCCAAGGGGAGAGACCCAGTACTTC
-	TRBV28	-	TRBJ2-1	CASSFSVGLSYNEQFF	TGTGCCAGCAGCTTTAGCGTTGGACTCTCCTACAATGAGCAGTTCTTC
-	TRBV6-5	TRBD2	TRBJ2-7	CASRPGLAVGYEQYF	TGTGCCAGCAGGCCTGGACTAGCGGTTGGGTACGAGCAGTACTTC
-	TRBV4-1	-	TRBJ2-3	CASSRGEGVTDTQYF	TGCGCCAGCAGCCGCGGGGAGGGGGTCACAGATACGCAGTATTTT
-	TRBV5-4	TRBD2	TRBJ2-2	CASSLYSAGGAGELFF	TGTGCCAGCAGCTTGTATTCGGCGGGAGGGGCCGGGGAGCTGTTTTTT
few	TRBV9	-	TRBJ1-3	CASSRDSDGNTIYF	TGTGCCAGCAGCCGAGACAGCGACGGAAACACCATATATTTT
once	TRBV7-9	TRBD1	TRBJ1-4	CASSLAGTGNEKLFF	TGTGCCAGCAGCTTAGCCGGGACAGGGAACGAAAAACTGTTTTTT
-	TRBV5-1	-	TRBJ1-4	CASKEGGMLADEKLFF	TGCGCCAGCAAGGAGGGGGGGATGTTGGCCGATGAAAAACTGTTTTTT